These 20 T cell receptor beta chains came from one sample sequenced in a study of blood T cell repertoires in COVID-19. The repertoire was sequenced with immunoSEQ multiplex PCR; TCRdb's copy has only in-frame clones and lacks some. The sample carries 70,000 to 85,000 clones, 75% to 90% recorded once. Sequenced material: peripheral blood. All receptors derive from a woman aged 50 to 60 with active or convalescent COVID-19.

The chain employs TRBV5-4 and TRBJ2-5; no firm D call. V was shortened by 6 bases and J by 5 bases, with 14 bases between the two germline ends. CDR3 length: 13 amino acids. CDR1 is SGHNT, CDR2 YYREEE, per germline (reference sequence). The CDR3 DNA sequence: TGTGCCAGCACGCTTGGCGGCCGGGAGACCCAGTACTTC. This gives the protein CASTLGGRETQYF.

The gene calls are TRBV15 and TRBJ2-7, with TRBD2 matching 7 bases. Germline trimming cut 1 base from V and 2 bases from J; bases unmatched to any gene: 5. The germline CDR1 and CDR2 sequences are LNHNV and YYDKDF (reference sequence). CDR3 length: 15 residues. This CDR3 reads CATSRVASGPYEQYF. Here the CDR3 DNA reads TGTGCCACCAGCAGAGTGGCTAGCGGACCCTACGAGCAGTACTTC.

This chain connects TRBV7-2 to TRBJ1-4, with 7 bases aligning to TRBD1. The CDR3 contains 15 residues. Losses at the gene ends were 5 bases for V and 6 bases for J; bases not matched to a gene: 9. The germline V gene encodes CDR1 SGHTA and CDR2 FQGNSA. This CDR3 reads CASSGTTGFYEKLFF. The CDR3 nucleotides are TGTGCCAGCAGCGGAACGACAGGGTTTTATGAAAAACTGTTTTTT.

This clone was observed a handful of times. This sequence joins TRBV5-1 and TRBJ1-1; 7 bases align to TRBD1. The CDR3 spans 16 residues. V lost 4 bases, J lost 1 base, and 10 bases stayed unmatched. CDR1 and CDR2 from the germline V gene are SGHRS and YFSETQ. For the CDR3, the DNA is TGCGCCAGCAGCGGAGGGACAGACAGCAGGAACACTGAAGCTTTCTTT. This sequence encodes CASSGGTDSRNTEAFF.

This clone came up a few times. The CDR3 coding sequence is TGTGCCAGCAGCCTCCCAGGGAGGGGGGTCACTGAAGCTTTCTTT. Its protein is CASSLPGRGVTEAFF. The gene calls are TRBV7-2 and TRBJ1-1, with a tentative D call TRBD1 (6 bases). This CDR3 comprises 15 residues. The germline gives CDR1 SGHTA, CDR2 FQGNSA. V lost 5 bases, J lost 4 bases, and 17 bases lay in between.

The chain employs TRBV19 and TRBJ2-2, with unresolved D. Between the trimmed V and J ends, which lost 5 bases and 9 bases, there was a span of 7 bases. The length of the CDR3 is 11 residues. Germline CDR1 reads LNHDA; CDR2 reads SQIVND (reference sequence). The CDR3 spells CASSLSWELFF. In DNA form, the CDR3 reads TGTGCCAGTAGTTTAAGCTGGGAGCTGTTTTTT. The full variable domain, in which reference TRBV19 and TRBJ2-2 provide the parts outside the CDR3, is DGGITQSPKYLFRKEGQNVTLSCEQNLNHDAMYWYRQDPGQGLRLIYYSQIVNDFQKGDIAEGYSVSREKKESFPLTVTSAQKNPTAFYLCASSLSWELFFGEGSRLTVL.

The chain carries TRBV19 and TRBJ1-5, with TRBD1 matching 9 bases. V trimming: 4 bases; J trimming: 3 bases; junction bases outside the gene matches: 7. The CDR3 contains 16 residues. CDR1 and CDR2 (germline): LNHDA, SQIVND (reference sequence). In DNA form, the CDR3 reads TGTGCCAGTAGTACCGTAACAGGGGGCTTCAATCAGCCCCAGCATTTT. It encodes CASSTVTGGFNQPQHF.

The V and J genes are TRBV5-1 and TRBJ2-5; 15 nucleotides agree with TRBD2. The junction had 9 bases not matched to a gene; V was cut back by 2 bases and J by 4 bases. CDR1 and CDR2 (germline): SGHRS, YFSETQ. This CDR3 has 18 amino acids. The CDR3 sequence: CASSFGGTSGGKRETQYF. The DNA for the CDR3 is TGCGCCAGCAGCTTCGGCGGGACTAGCGGGGGGAAGCGAGAGACCCAGTACTTC.

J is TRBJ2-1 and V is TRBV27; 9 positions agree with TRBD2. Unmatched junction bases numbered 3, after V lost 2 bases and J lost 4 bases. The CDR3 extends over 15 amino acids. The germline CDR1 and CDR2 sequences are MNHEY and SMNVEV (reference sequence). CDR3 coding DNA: TGTGCCAGCAGTTTAGAGCGGGGGGTGTACAATGAGCAGTTCTTC. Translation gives CASSLERGVYNEQFF.

CDR3 coding DNA: TGTGCCAGCAGCTCTATTACAGGGGACTATGGCTACACCTTC. Its translation: CASSSITGDYGYTF. The chain couples TRBV5-6 to TRBJ1-2, with 7 positions matching TRBD1. The CDR3 is 14 amino acids. Germline V gene data show CDR1 as SGHDT and CDR2 as YYEEEE. J lost 3 bases, V lost 3 bases, and 5 bases had no gene match.

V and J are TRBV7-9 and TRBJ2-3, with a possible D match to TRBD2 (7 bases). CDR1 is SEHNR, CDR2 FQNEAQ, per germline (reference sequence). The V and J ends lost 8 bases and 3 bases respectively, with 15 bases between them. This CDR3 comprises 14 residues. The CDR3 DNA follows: TGTGCCAGCTCCCTGCGGGGGCAGACAGATACGCAGTATTTT. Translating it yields CASSLRGQTDTQYF.

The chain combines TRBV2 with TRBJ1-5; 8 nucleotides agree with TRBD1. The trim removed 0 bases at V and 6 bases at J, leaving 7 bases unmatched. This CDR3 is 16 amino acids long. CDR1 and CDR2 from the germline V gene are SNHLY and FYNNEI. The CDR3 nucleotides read TGTGCCAGCAGTGAAGCGCTTCAGGGGGCTGGTCAGCCCCAGCATTTT. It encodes CASSEALQGAGQPQHF.

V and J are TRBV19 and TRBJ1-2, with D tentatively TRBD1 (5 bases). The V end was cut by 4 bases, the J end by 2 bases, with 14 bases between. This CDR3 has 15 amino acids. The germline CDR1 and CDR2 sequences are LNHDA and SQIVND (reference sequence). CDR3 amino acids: CASSTPKTANYGYTF. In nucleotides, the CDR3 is TGTGCCAGTAGTACCCCAAAGACAGCGAACTATGGCTACACCTTC.

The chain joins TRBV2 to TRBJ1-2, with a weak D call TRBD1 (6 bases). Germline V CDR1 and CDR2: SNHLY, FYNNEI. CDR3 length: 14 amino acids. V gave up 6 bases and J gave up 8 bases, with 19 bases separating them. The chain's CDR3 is CASSAVTGGGGYTF. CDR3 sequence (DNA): TGTGCCAGCAGCGCAGTCACGGGGGGCGGGGGCTACACCTTC.

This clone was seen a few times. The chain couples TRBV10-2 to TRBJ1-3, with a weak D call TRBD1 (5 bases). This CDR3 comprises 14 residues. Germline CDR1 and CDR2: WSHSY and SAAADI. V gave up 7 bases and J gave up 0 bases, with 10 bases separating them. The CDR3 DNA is TGCGCCAGCAAGGAGGGGAACTCTGGAAACACCATATATTTT. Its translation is CASKEGNSGNTIYF.

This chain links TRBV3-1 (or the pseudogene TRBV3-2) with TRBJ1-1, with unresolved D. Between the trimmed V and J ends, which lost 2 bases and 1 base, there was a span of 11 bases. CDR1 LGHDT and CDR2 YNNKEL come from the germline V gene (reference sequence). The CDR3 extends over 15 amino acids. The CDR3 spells CASSQRAEGNTEAFF. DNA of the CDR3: TGTGCCAGCAGCCAAAGGGCCGAGGGGAACACTGAAGCTTTCTTT.

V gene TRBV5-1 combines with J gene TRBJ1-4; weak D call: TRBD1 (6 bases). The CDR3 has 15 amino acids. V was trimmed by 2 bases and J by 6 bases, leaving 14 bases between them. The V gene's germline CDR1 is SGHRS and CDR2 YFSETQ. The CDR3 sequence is CASSLGGGFDEKLFF. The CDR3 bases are TGCGCCAGCAGCTTAGGCGGGGGCTTCGATGAAAAACTGTTTTTT.

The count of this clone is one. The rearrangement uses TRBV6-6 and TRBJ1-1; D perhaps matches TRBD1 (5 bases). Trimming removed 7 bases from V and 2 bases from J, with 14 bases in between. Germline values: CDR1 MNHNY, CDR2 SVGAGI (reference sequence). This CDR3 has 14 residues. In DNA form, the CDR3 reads TGTGCCAGCATAACCCGGGGGTTAAACACTGAAGCTTTCTTT. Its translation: CASITRGLNTEAFF.

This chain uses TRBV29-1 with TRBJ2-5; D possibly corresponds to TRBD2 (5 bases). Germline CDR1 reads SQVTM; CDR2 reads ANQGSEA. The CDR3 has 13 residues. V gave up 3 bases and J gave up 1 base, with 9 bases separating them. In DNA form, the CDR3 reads TGCAGCGTTGATATCGGGGTCCAAGAGACCCAGTACTTC. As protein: CSVDIGVQETQYF.

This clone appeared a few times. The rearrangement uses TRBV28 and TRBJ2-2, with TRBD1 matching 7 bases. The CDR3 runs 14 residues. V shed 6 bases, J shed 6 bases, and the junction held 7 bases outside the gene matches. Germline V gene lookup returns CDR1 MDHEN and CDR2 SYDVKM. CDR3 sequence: CASSTVTGAGELFF. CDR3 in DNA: TGTGCCAGCAGCACCGTCACAGGGGCCGGGGAGCTGTTTTTT.